Described below is a single T cell receptor (beta chain) sequence and its context. The sample is drawn from a study of identical twins. MiXCR, run by TCRdb on the 5' RACE reads, gives a single entry per CDR3 protein. This table has approximately 690,000 distinct CDR3 sequences, approximately 6% appearing once. The V gene's germline CDR1 is LNHDA and CDR2 SQIVND (reference sequence). The CDR3 sequence is 16 residues long. V was trimmed by 5 bases and J by 4 bases, leaving 17 bases between them. The V and J genes are TRBV19 and TRBJ2-2; weak D call: TRBD2 (6 bases). Sequencing used naive T cells sorted from blood. The sequence derives from a man between 18 and 35 years old in good health. The DNA of the CDR3 is TGTGCCAGTAGTGGGGTCGGGGGAGGAAGCACCGGGGAGCTGTTTTTT. It specifies CASSGVGGGSTGELFF.